The 27 T cell receptor beta chains listed next were all sequenced from one sample in a study of cytomegalovirus exposure and HLA in healthy donors. Researchers ran the PCR with 60 Vbeta and 13 Jbeta primers. Sequenced by immunoSEQ multiplex PCR; TCRdb stores in-frame clones only, minus some. The sample contains roughly 100,000 clones, 76% of which appear only once. The sequenced sample was PBMCs. The receptors come from a man aged 25 to 45 in good health and CMV-seropositive.

V is TRBV6-5 and J is TRBJ1-6, with 10 bases matching TRBD1. The CDR3 runs to 16 residues. Per the germline V gene, CDR1 is MNHEY and CDR2 is SVGAGI. V shed 0 bases and J 10 bases; nucleotides not matched to a gene: 6. The CDR3 DNA reads TGTGCCAGCAGTTACTCGGGGACAGGGGATTCCTCACCCCTCCACTTT. Amino acid sequence: CASSYSGTGDSSPLHF.

The gene calls are TRBV19 and TRBJ1-2, with D uncertain. This CDR3 has 15 amino acids. Per germline, CDR1 LNHDA and CDR2 SQIVND (reference sequence). V was clipped by 5 bases and J by 0 bases, with 13 bases between them. The CDR3 nucleotides are TGTGCCAGTAGTGGACGGACTACAGCTAACTATGGCTACACCTTC. This sequence encodes CASSGRTTANYGYTF.

This clone has a handful of counts. The chain links TRBV30 to TRBJ1-4, with a possible D match to TRBD1 (5 bases). The CDR3 sequence is 13 residues long. With 4 bases removed from V and 5 bases from J, the gap between germline ends came to 11 bases. Looked up from germline, CDR1 is GTSNPN and CDR2 is SVGIG (reference sequence). CDR3 protein: CAWNGGMNEKLFF. CDR3 in DNA: TGTGCCTGGAACGGGGGGATGAATGAAAAACTGTTTTTT.

The table lists this clone with a few counts. The chain uses TRBV4-2 and TRBJ2-1; D gene unclear. V shed 3 bases and J shed 8 bases, with 8 bases lying between them. Germline CDR1 and CDR2: LGHNA and YNFKEQ. This CDR3 spans 12 amino acids. This CDR3 is CASSHHRDEQFF. DNA for the CDR3: TGTGCCAGCAGCCATCATCGGGATGAGCAGTTCTTC.

This clone was counted once. The gene calls are TRBV27 and TRBJ2-1; 9 bases are shared with TRBD1. Germline CDR1 reads MNHEY; CDR2 reads SMNVEV (reference sequence). V was pared by 6 bases and J by 6 bases, with 3 bases of the junction left unmatched. There are 13 residues in the CDR3. The CDR3 sequence: CASRTGGVNEQFF. The CDR3 nucleotides are TGTGCCAGCAGGACAGGGGGTGTCAATGAGCAGTTCTTC.

The chain recombines TRBV5-1 with TRBJ2-1; tentative D call: TRBD2 (6 bases). The CDR3 has 14 amino acids. Trimming took off 4 bases at V and 3 bases at J, with 11 bases between the two ends. The germline gives CDR1 SGHRS, CDR2 YFSETQ. CDR3 coding DNA: TGCGCCAGCAGCACCGGGACTCGCTACAATGAGCAGTTCTTC. It encodes CASSTGTRYNEQFF.

The V and J genes are TRBV5-6 and TRBJ2-7, with a tentative D call TRBD1 (6 bases). Germline V gene sequence: CDR1 SGHDT, CDR2 YYEEEE. CDR3 length equals 13 residues. The germline V and J ends were trimmed by 0 bases and 7 bases, with 11 bases remaining between them. The CDR3: CASSLESRGEQYV. In DNA, the CDR3 is TGTGCCAGCAGCTTGGAATCCAGGGGAGAGCAGTACGTC.

V gene TRBV5-6 combines with J gene TRBJ2-5; 10 positions match TRBD2. The junction had 8 bases not matched to a gene; V was cut back by 1 base and J by 5 bases. Germline CDR1 reads SGHDT; CDR2 reads YYEEEE. The CDR3 is made up of 16 amino acids. The CDR3 DNA reads as TGTGCCAGCAGCTTGCCCAGCGGGAGGGCCCGGGAGACCCAGTACTTC. The encoded protein is CASSLPSGRARETQYF.

V gene TRBV4-1 combines with J gene TRBJ1-2; D possibly corresponds to TRBD1 (5 bases). In germline, CDR1 is MGHRA, CDR2 YSYEKL. This CDR3 contains 16 residues. Trimming cost V 1 base and J 2 bases, with 14 bases left between them. The CDR3: CASSQGDAGSNYGYTF. The DNA of the CDR3 is TGCGCCAGCAGCCAAGGTGACGCAGGGTCGAACTATGGCTACACCTTC.

CDR3 bases: TGCGCCAGCAGCTTGAGGCCCCCTGGGACAGGGACTATGTCTGGGGCCAACGTCCTGACTTTC. Its protein product is CASSLRPPGTGTMSGANVLTF. The chain couples TRBV5-1 to TRBJ2-6; 9 bases map to TRBD1. Germline CDR1 and CDR2: SGHRS and YFSETQ. Germline trimming cut 1 base from V and 1 base from J; bases unmatched to any gene: 15. The CDR3 is 21 residues long.

The chain recombines TRBV5-1 with TRBJ1-3, with TRBD1 as a possible D gene (6 bases). Germline V gives CDR1 SGHRS, CDR2 YFSETQ. Trimming took off 3 bases at V and 0 bases at J, with 16 bases between the two ends. This CDR3 is 17 amino acids long. The CDR3 DNA reads TGCGCCAGCAGCTCCACCCCCCGGGACACCTCTGGAAACACCATATATTTT. This sequence encodes CASSSTPRDTSGNTIYF.

This clone was picked up a small number of times. The chain recombines TRBV9 with TRBJ2-3; no reliable D call. This CDR3 is built from 16 residues. Germline assignment: CDR1 SGDLS and CDR2 YYNGEE. Trimming took off 4 bases at V and 1 base at J, with 16 bases between the two ends. The DNA for the CDR3 is TGTGCCAGCAGCCCCGGATCTGGGCAGCGCACAGATACGCAGTATTTT. Its translation: CASSPGSGQRTDTQYF.

This sequence joins TRBV6-5 and TRBJ2-3, with D possibly being TRBD2 (5 bases). Per the germline V gene, CDR1 is MNHEY and CDR2 is SVGAGI. This CDR3 spans 14 amino acids. V dropped 5 bases and J dropped 0 bases, with 9 bases sitting between them. The CDR3 here is CASSPGFSTDTQYF. CDR3 DNA: TGTGCCAGCAGTCCGGGATTCAGCACAGATACGCAGTATTTT.

This chain links TRBV5-1 with TRBJ2-3, with D perhaps TRBD2 (5 bases). The CDR3 has 15 residues. Trimming removed 10 bases from V and 1 base from J, with 19 bases in between. CDR1 is SGHRS and CDR2 is YFSETQ in the germline V gene. CDR3 bases: TGCGCCTCCCAAAGAGCGCCCGGGGGCACAGATACGCAGTATTTT. It yields the protein CASQRAPGGTDTQYF.

The chain joins TRBV5-1 to TRBJ2-3; D not certain. CDR1 is SGHRS and CDR2 is YFSETQ in the germline V gene. The V gene lost 3 bases and the J gene lost 4 bases, with 15 bases spanning the gap. There are 15 residues in the CDR3. CDR3 protein: CASSSKFQQADTQYF. CDR3 DNA: TGCGCCAGCAGCTCAAAGTTTCAGCAGGCAGATACGCAGTATTTT. The full variable domain, with the rest looked up from reference TRBV5-1 and TRBJ2-3, is KAGVTQTPRYLIKTRGQQVTLSCSPISGHRSVSWYQQTPGQGLQFLFEYFSETQRNKGNFPGRFSGRQFSNSRSEMNVSTLELGDSALYLCASSSKFQQADTQYFGPGTRLTVL.

The chain uses TRBV9 and TRBJ1-1; 12 bases are a match to TRBD1. This CDR3 has 18 residues. Per the germline V gene, CDR1 is SGDLS and CDR2 is YYNGEE. V shed 3 bases, J shed 5 bases, and the junction held 14 bases outside the gene matches. The CDR3, as DNA: TGTGCCAGCAGCGCCGCCCGGGGACAGGGGGCATTAAGGACTGAAGCTTTCTTT. Translation gives CASSAARGQGALRTEAFF.

This chain connects TRBV15 to TRBJ1-1, with D perhaps TRBD1 (6 bases). The germline CDR1 and CDR2 sequences are LNHNV and YYDKDF (reference sequence). Trimming cost V 8 bases and J 9 bases, with 22 bases left between them. This CDR3 is built from 14 residues. CDR3 sequence: CATADTPAGAKAFF. The CDR3 nucleotides are TGTGCCACCGCGGATACCCCAGCGGGGGCGAAAGCTTTCTTT.

The rearrangement uses TRBV6-5 and TRBJ2-1; D might be TRBD2 (5 bases). Trimming stripped 0 bases from V and 7 bases from J, with 7 bases between. Per the germline V gene, CDR1 is MNHEY and CDR2 is SVGAGI. This CDR3 contains 13 residues. The CDR3 loop is CASSYSRRNEQFF. The DNA of the CDR3 is TGTGCCAGCAGTTACTCGAGGAGGAATGAGCAGTTCTTC.

The chain combines TRBV5-1 with TRBJ2-1; tentative D call: TRBD1 (6 bases). Germline V gene sequence: CDR1 SGHRS, CDR2 YFSETQ. V lost 3 bases and J 5 bases, leaving 15 bases between the germline ends. This CDR3 is 15 amino acids long. CDR3 nucleotides: TGCGCCAGCAGCTCGTCCCTGGACAGCAACAATGAGCAGTTCTTC. Encoded protein: CASSSSLDSNNEQFF. Looking up the rest from reference TRBV5-1 and TRBJ2-1 gives the full variable domain: KAGVTQTPRYLIKTRGQQVTLSCSPISGHRSVSWYQQTPGQGLQFLFEYFSETQRNKGNFPGRFSGRQFSNSRSEMNVSTLELGDSALYLCASSSSLDSNNEQFFGPGTRLTVL.

The V call is TRBV7-2, the J call TRBJ2-4; TRBD2 aligns across 8 bases. The CDR3 covers 14 residues. The V gene's germline CDR1 is SGHTA and CDR2 FQGNSA. V dropped 4 bases and J dropped 9; count of bases not matched to a gene: 8. CDR3 residues: CASSYTSGQGIQYF. CDR3 nucleotide sequence: TGTGCCAGCAGCTACACTAGCGGCCAGGGCATTCAGTACTTC.

The chain has TRBV29-1 and TRBJ1-1; 11 positions agree with TRBD1. CDR1 and CDR2 from the germline V gene are SQVTM and ANQGSEA. The CDR3 sequence is 13 residues long. The trim removed 6 bases at V and 7 bases at J, leaving 7 bases unmatched. CDR3 bases: TGCAGCGTGCCGGGACAGGGGGGTCTTGAAGCTTTCTTT. It translates to CSVPGQGGLEAFF.

The V and J genes are TRBV6-6 and TRBJ2-7; no clear D gene. The CDR3 consists of 15 residues. Germline V gives CDR1 MNHNY, CDR2 SVGAGI (reference sequence). The CDR3 is CASSSGRSRSYERYV. The CDR3 DNA sequence: TGTGCCAGCAGCTCCGGACGGTCTCGTTCCTACGAGCGGTACGTC.

This clone was seen a handful of times. The V and J genes are TRBV5-5 and TRBJ2-7; D possibly corresponds to TRBD1 (5 bases). From germline, CDR1 is SGHKS and CDR2 YYEKEE (reference sequence). The V and J ends lost 1 base and 3 bases respectively, with 11 bases between them. CDR3 size: 14 residues. Written as DNA, the CDR3 is TGTGCCAGCAGCTTGTCTAAGCAGGGCTACGAGCAGTACTTC. It specifies CASSLSKQGYEQYF.

V usage is TRBV28 and J usage is TRBJ2-7, with a tentative D call TRBD2 (6 bases). V was shortened by 5 bases and J by 7 bases, with 21 bases between the two germline ends. The CDR3 sequence is 15 residues long. The germline gives CDR1 MDHEN, CDR2 SYDVKM. DNA for the CDR3: TGTGCCAGCAGTCTTCTGTCCCAGGGAGGAGGGGAGCAGTACTTC. Translating it yields CASSLLSQGGGEQYF.

This clone was detected a few times. The V call is TRBV15, the J call TRBJ1-4; TRBD1 matches at 9 bases. J gave up 5 bases and V 8 bases, and 6 bases lay outside the gene matches. This CDR3 is 14 amino acids long. Germline assignment: CDR1 LNHNV and CDR2 YYDKDF (reference sequence). The CDR3 DNA follows: TGTGCCACCGACCCGGGACAGGGAAATGAAAAACTGTTTTTT. This encodes CATDPGQGNEKLFF.

This sequence joins TRBV2 and TRBJ2-7, with 9 bases fitting TRBD1. Trimming at V came to 8 bases and at J to 5 bases, leaving 7 bases not matched to a gene. The CDR3 consists of 13 residues. CDR1 is SNHLY and CDR2 is FYNNEI in the germline V gene. In DNA form, the CDR3 reads TGTGCCAGCCAGACAGGGGGTATCGACGAGCAGTACGTC. This encodes CASQTGGIDEQYV.

This sequence joins TRBV30 and TRBJ1-6; D is undetermined. Germline CDR1 and CDR2: GTSNPN and SVGIG (reference sequence). The CDR3 totals 16 residues. Trimming pared 3 bases from V and 4 bases from J, leaving 16 bases between. The CDR3, as DNA: TGTGCCTGGAGCCTAACTTGGGCAGCATATAATTCACCCCTCCACTTT. Protein sequence: CAWSLTWAAYNSPLHF. The full variable domain, completed using reference TRBV30 and TRBJ1-6, is SQTIHQWPATLVQPVGSPLSLECTVEGTSNPNLYWYRQAAGRGLQLLFYSVGIGQISSEVPQNLSASRPQDRQFILSSKKLLLSDSGFYLCAWSLTWAAYNSPLHFGNGTRLTVT.